The next 21 T cell receptor beta chains were all read from a single sample in a study of blood T cell repertoires in COVID-19. The repertoire was sequenced with immunoSEQ multiplex PCR; TCRdb's copy has only in-frame clones and lacks some. The sample includes about 130,000 clones, 70% to 90% of them seen just once. The material sequenced was peripheral blood. Receptor source: a woman at least 80 years old with acute or convalescent COVID-19.

The genes are TRBV28 and TRBJ1-2; D remains ambiguous. The CDR3 contains 12 residues. V gave up 2 bases and J gave up 4 bases, with 5 bases separating them. CDR1 is MDHEN, CDR2 SYDVKM, per germline. The CDR3 sequence is CASSLNSYGYTF. CDR3 DNA sequence: TGTGCCAGCAGTTTAAACTCCTATGGCTACACCTTC.

This chain uses TRBV24-1 with TRBJ1-5, with D perhaps matching TRBD1 (5 bases). With 5 bases removed from V and 0 bases from J, the gap between germline ends came to 10 bases. Germline-derived CDR1 and CDR2 are KGHDR and SFDVKD. The CDR3 has 15 amino acids. In nucleotides, the CDR3 is TGTGCCACCAGTGCCTCAGGGTATAGCAATCAGCCCCAGCATTTT. This encodes CATSASGYSNQPQHF.

The V and J genes are TRBV4-1 and TRBJ1-1; D unclear. V was cut by 0 bases and J by 0 bases, with 11 bases left in between. The CDR3 covers 16 residues. In germline, CDR1 is MGHRA, CDR2 YSYEKL. The CDR3 DNA is TGCGCCAGCAGCCAAGATAGCGCGCATATGAACACTGAAGCTTTCTTT. Amino acid sequence: CASSQDSAHMNTEAFF.

The chain has TRBV20-1 and TRBJ1-4; TRBD1 aligns across 8 bases. The CDR3 is 13 amino acids. V lost 3 bases to trimming and J lost 7 bases; unmatched junction nucleotides: 4. Germline V CDR1 and CDR2: DFQATT, SNEGSKA (reference sequence). CDR3 region: CSASGQGIEKLFF. The DNA of the CDR3 is TGCAGTGCTAGTGGACAGGGAATTGAAAAACTGTTTTTT.

This clone was seen only once. This sequence joins TRBV7-2 and TRBJ1-6; D is undetermined. The CDR3 runs 15 residues. Deletions cut 2 bases from V and 7 bases from J, with 12 bases between. CDR1 is SGHTA and CDR2 is FQGNSA in the germline V gene. The CDR3 DNA reads TGTGCCAGCAGCTTATTCCCAGGCTCGAATTCACCCCTCCACTTT. It yields the protein CASSLFPGSNSPLHF.

The chain has TRBV6-5 and TRBJ2-7, with 7 bases fitting TRBD2. The CDR3 is made up of 15 amino acids. The germline V gene encodes CDR1 MNHEY and CDR2 SVGAGI. The V segment lost 5 bases and the J segment 3 bases; nucleotides outside the gene matches: 10. The CDR3 region has the DNA TGTGCCAGCAGTACTCTAGGGCGGGAGCGCTACGAGCAGTACTTC. It specifies CASSTLGRERYEQYF.

The V call is TRBV6-5, the J call TRBJ2-3; D gene ambiguous. This CDR3 is built from 15 residues. V lost 6 bases and J 7 bases, leaving 20 bases between the germline ends. The germline V gene encodes CDR1 MNHEY and CDR2 SVGAGI. CDR3 in DNA: TGTGCCAGCAGGATTGACACCGGCCGTATTTATACGCAGTATTTT. It codes for CASRIDTGRIYTQYF.

This chain uses TRBV3-1 (or the pseudogene TRBV3-2) with TRBJ2-5; 8 bases map to TRBD2. This CDR3 is 11 amino acids long. The germline CDR1 and CDR2 sequences are LGHDT and YNNKEL (reference sequence). V lost 3 bases to trimming and J lost 11 bases; unmatched junction nucleotides: 2. The CDR3 region is CASSQGLGQYF. In DNA, the CDR3 is TGTGCCAGCAGCCAGGGACTAGGACAGTACTTC.

This clone was recorded once. The chain links TRBV7-9 to TRBJ1-4; D possibly corresponds to TRBD1 (5 bases). The V end was cut by 4 bases, the J end by 8 bases, with 20 bases between. Per germline, CDR1 SEHNR and CDR2 FQNEAQ (reference sequence). There are 16 residues in the CDR3. The CDR3 sequence is CASSSEHRLSWEKLFF. CDR3 bases: TGTGCCAGCAGCTCTGAACACAGGCTCAGCTGGGAAAAACTGTTTTTT. Full variable domain (outside the CDR3, taken from reference TRBV7-9 and TRBJ1-4): DTGVSQNPRHKITKRGQNVTFRCDPISEHNRLYWYRQTLGQGPEFLTYFQNEAQLEKSRLLSDRFSAERPKGSFSTLEIQRTEQGDSAMYLCASSSEHRLSWEKLFFGSGTQLSVL.

The chain has TRBV19 and TRBJ2-1; 10 nucleotides align to TRBD2. Germline CDR1 is LNHDA and CDR2 is SQIVND (reference sequence). Trimming at V came to 2 bases and at J to 6 bases, leaving 4 bases not matched to a gene. The CDR3 runs to 15 residues. Written as DNA, the CDR3 is TGTGCCAGTAGTATACGAACTAGCGGGATCAATGAGCAGTTCTTC. As protein: CASSIRTSGINEQFF.

The V call is TRBV29-1, the J call TRBJ2-5, with TRBD1 as a possible D gene (5 bases). The germline V and J ends were trimmed by 5 bases and 5 bases, with 9 bases remaining between them. Germline V gene sequence: CDR1 SQVTM, CDR2 ANQGSEA. The CDR3 is made up of 11 amino acids. This chain's CDR3 is CSVTGSETQYF. DNA for the CDR3: TGCAGCGTTACAGGCAGTGAGACCCAGTACTTC.

This sequence joins TRBV19 and TRBJ1-2; D gene unclear. CDR1 and CDR2 (germline): LNHDA, SQIVND (reference sequence). The CDR3 has 16 residues. Trimming cost V 6 bases and J 2 bases, with 19 bases left between them. The CDR3 sequence is CASSIGGREENYGYTF. DNA for the CDR3: TGTGCCAGTAGCATCGGCGGAAGGGAGGAGAACTATGGCTACACCTTC.

The rearrangement uses TRBV6-1 and TRBJ2-7, with 8 bases lining up with TRBD1. The CDR3 extends over 14 amino acids. The V segment lost 1 base and the J segment 8 bases; nucleotides outside the gene matches: 7. The V gene's germline CDR1 is MNHNS and CDR2 SASEGT. As DNA, the CDR3 is TGTGCCAGCAGTGAAGAAGCGGCAGGGGGCAAGCAGTACTTC. Its translation is CASSEEAAGGKQYF.

The rearrangement uses TRBV19 and TRBJ2-2, with TRBD2 identical over 8 bases. Germline assignment: CDR1 LNHDA and CDR2 SQIVND (reference sequence). The CDR3 runs to 16 residues. V dropped 4 bases and J dropped 5; count of bases not matched to a gene: 9. The CDR3 protein is CASSKPGLGVTGELFF. CDR3 bases: TGTGCCAGTAGTAAACCGGGACTAGGGGTTACCGGGGAGCTGTTTTTT.

The gene calls are TRBV2 and TRBJ1-2; D possibly corresponds to TRBD1 (5 bases). Germline V gene data show CDR1 as SNHLY and CDR2 as FYNNEI. The CDR3 covers 18 residues. V was clipped by 10 bases and J by 0 bases, with 27 bases between them. CDR3 nucleotide sequence: TGTGCCATAGAGACAGTGCGGATTAAACGGGTACCTAACTATGGCTACACCTTC. It yields the protein CAIETVRIKRVPNYGYTF.

This sequence joins TRBV3-1 (or the pseudogene TRBV3-2) and TRBJ1-2; D ambiguous. V was shortened by 4 bases and J by 8 bases, with 17 bases between the two germline ends. The CDR3 has 14 residues. CDR1 is LGHDT, CDR2 YNNKEL, per germline (reference sequence). This chain's CDR3 is CASSPLAGRIGYTF. CDR3 coding DNA: TGTGCCAGCAGCCCTCTAGCAGGCCGTATCGGCTACACCTTC.

The V call is TRBV19, the J call TRBJ2-3, with unresolved D. CDR3 length equals 12 residues. Germline V gives CDR1 LNHDA, CDR2 SQIVND (reference sequence). V gave up 3 bases and J gave up 4 bases, with 5 bases separating them. CDR3 residues: CASSIRADTQYF. DNA of the CDR3: TGTGCCAGTAGTATCCGAGCAGATACGCAGTATTTT.

The gene calls are TRBV3-1 (or the pseudogene TRBV3-2) and TRBJ2-7; no clear D gene. The CDR3 covers 14 residues. The germline gives CDR1 LGHDT, CDR2 YNNKEL (reference sequence). Trimming removed 4 bases from V and 3 bases from J, with 13 bases in between. The CDR3 DNA is TGTGCCAGCAGCCCCACTCCCCTATACTACGAGCAGTACTTC. Protein: CASSPTPLYYEQYF.

V usage is TRBV5-4 and J usage is TRBJ1-2, with 10 bases lining up with TRBD1. This CDR3 contains 14 residues. J lost 3 bases, V lost 7 bases, and 6 bases had no gene match. The germline gives CDR1 SGHNT, CDR2 YYREEE (reference sequence). CDR3 sequence: CASSRTGGDYGYTF. The DNA for the CDR3 is TGTGCCAGCTCTCGGACAGGGGGGGACTATGGCTACACCTTC.

This chain uses TRBV7-2 with TRBJ1-5, with TRBD1 as a possible D gene (5 bases). The CDR3 sequence is 15 residues long. Per the germline V gene, CDR1 is SGHTA and CDR2 is FQGNSA. V lost 5 bases to trimming and J lost 7 bases, with 18 bases between them. CDR3 residues: CASSPDSAVNQPQHF. The CDR3 DNA follows: TGTGCCAGCAGCCCTGACAGCGCTGTTAACCAGCCCCAGCATTTT.

The J gene is TRBJ2-1, the V gene TRBV5-1, with a possible D match to TRBD1 (5 bases). The CDR3 consists of 15 residues. Germline V gene sequence: CDR1 SGHRS, CDR2 YFSETQ. With 0 bases removed from V and 5 bases from J, the gap between germline ends came to 12 bases. The CDR3 bases are TGCGCCAGCAGCTTGGTAGCAGGGCCCCACAATGAGCAGTTCTTC. As protein: CASSLVAGPHNEQFF.